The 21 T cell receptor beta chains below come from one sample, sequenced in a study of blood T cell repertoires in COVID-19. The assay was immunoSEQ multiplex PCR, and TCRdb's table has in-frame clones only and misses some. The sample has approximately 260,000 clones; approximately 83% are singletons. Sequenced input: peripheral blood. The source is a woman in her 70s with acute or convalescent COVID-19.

The CDR3 loop is CASSKAPPPVGNIQYF. CDR3 DNA: TGTGCCAGCAGCAAAGCCCCCCCACCCGTCGGGAACATTCAGTACTTC. This chain joins TRBV21-1 and TRBJ2-4; the tabulated D call, TRBD2, remains unverified against the DNA. TRBV21-1 is termed a pseudogene. CDR3 length: 16 amino acids.

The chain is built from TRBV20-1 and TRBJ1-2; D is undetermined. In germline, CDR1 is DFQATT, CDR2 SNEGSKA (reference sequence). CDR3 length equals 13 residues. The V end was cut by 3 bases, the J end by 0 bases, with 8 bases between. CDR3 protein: CSASLGSNYGYTF. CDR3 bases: TGCAGTGCTAGTCTAGGTTCTAACTATGGCTACACCTTC.

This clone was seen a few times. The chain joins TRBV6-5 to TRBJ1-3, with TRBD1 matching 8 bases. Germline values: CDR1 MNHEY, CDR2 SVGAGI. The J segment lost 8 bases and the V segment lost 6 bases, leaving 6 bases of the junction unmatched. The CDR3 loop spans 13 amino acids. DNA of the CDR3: TGTGCCAGCAGGAACGGACAGGGTGACACCATATATTTT. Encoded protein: CASRNGQGDTIYF.

Here the CDR3 reads CAWGGHPGQGQPQHF. The CDR3 DNA is TGTGCCTGGGGGGGACATCCGGGACAAGGCCAGCCCCAGCATTTT. The chain couples TRBV30 to TRBJ1-5, with D possibly TRBD1 on 6 matching bases. Germline V gene sequence: CDR1 GTSNPN, CDR2 SVGIG (reference sequence). The V end was cut by 5 bases, the J end by 7 bases, with 21 bases between. The CDR3 has 15 amino acids.

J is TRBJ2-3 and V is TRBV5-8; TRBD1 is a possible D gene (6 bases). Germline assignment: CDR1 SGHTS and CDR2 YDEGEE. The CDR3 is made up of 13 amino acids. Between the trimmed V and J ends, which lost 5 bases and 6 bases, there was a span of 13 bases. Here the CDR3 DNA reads TGTGCCAGCAGGTCTACAGGGTTGGATACGCAGTATTTT. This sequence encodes CASRSTGLDTQYF.

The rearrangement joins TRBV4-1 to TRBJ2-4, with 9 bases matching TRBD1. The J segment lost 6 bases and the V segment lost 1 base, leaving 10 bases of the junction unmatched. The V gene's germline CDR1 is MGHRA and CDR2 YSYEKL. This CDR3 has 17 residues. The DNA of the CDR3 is TGCGCCAGCAGCCAAGGCAGGCGGACAGGGGAAGGAAACATTCAGTACTTC. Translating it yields CASSQGRRTGEGNIQYF.

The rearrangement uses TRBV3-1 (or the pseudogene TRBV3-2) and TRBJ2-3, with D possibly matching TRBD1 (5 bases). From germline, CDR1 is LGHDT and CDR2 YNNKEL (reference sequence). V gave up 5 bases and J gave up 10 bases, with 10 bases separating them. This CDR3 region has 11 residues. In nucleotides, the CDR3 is TGTGCCAGCAGCGACCAGGGTCCGCAGTATTTT. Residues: CASSDQGPQYF.

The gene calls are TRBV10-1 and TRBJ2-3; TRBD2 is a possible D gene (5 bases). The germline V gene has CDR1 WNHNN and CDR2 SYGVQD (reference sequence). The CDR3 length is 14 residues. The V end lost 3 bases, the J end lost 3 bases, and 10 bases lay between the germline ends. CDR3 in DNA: TGCGCCAGCAGTGAAGGACTGCGTACAGATACGCAGTATTTT. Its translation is CASSEGLRTDTQYF.

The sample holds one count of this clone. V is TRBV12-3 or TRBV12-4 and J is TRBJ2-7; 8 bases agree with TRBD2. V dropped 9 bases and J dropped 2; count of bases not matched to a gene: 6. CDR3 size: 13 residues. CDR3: CASRVAGPYEQYF. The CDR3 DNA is TGTGCCAGTCGGGTAGCGGGGCCCTACGAGCAGTACTTC.

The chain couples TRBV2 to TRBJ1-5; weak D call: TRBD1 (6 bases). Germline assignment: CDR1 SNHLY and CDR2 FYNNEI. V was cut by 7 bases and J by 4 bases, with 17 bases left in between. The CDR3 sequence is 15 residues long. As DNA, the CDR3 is TGTGCCAGCAACACGGGAGGGGGATTGAATCAGCCCCAGCATTTT. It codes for CASNTGGGLNQPQHF.

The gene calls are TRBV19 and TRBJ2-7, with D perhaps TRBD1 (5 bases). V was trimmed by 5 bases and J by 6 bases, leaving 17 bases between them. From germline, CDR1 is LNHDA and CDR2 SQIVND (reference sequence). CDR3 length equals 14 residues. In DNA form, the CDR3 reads TGTGCCAGTAGTCAAGGGCTACAGGTGGCCGAGCAGTACTTC. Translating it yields CASSQGLQVAEQYF.

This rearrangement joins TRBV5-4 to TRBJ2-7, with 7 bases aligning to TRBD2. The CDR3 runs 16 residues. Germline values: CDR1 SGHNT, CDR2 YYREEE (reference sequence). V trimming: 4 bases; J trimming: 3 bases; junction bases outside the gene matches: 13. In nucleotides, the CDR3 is TGTGCCAGCAGCCCTGGTGGGGGAGGGACCGGCTACGAGCAGTACTTC. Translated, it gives CASSPGGGGTGYEQYF.

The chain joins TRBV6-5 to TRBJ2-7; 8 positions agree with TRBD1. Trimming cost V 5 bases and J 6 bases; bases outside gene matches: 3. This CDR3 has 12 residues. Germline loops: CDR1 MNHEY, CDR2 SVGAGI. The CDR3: CASSTTGGEQYF. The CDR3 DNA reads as TGTGCCAGCAGTACCACAGGGGGCGAGCAGTACTTC.

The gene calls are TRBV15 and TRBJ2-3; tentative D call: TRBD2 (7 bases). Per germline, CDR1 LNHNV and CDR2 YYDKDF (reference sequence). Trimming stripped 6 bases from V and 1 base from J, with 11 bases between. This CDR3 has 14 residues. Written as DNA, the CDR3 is TGTGCCACCAGGCTGGGGGGGCGCACAGATACGCAGTATTTT. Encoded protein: CATRLGGRTDTQYF.

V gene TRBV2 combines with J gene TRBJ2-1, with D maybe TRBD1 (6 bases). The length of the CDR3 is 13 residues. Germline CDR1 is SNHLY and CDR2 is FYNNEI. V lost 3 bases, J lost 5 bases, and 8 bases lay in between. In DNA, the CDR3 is TGTGCCAGCAGTGAGGGACACAACAATGAGCAGTTCTTC. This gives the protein CASSEGHNNEQFF.

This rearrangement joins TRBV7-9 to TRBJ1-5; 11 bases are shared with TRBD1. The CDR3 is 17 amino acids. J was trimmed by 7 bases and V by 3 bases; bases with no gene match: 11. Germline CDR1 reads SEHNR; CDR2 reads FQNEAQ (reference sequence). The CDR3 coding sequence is TGTGCCAGCAGCTTGGGACCGGGACAGGGGGATGGGCAGCCCCAGCATTTT. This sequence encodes CASSLGPGQGDGQPQHF.

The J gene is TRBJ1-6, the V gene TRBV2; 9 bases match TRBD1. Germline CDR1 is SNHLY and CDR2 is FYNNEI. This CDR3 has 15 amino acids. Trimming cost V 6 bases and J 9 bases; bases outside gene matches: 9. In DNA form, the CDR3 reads TGTGCCAGCAGCCCCCGACAGGGGGAAGGTTCACCCCTCCACTTT. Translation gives CASSPRQGEGSPLHF.

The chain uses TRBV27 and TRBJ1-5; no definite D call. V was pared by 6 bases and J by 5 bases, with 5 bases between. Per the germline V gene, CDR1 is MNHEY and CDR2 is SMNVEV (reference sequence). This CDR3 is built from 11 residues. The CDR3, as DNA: TGTGCCAGCAGCCCCGATCAGCCCCAGCATTTT. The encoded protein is CASSPDQPQHF.

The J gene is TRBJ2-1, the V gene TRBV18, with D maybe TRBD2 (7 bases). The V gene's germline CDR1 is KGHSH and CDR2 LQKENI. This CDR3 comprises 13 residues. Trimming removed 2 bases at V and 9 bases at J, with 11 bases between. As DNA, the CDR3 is TGTGCCAGCTCACCAATGGGAGGGGGTGAGCAGTTCTTC. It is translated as CASSPMGGGEQFF.

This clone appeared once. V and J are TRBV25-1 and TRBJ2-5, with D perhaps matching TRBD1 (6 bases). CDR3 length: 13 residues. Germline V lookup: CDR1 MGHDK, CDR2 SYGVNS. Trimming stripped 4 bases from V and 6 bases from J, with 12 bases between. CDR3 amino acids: CASSAAGEKTQYF. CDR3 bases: TGTGCCAGCAGTGCAGCAGGGGAAAAGACCCAGTACTTC.

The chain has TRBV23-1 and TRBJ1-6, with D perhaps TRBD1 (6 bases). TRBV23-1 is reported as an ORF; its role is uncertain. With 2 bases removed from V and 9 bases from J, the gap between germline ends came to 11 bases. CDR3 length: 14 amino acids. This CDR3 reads CASSQEGVGSPLHF. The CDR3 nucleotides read TGCGCCAGCAGTCAAGAGGGGGTTGGTTCACCCCTCCACTTT.